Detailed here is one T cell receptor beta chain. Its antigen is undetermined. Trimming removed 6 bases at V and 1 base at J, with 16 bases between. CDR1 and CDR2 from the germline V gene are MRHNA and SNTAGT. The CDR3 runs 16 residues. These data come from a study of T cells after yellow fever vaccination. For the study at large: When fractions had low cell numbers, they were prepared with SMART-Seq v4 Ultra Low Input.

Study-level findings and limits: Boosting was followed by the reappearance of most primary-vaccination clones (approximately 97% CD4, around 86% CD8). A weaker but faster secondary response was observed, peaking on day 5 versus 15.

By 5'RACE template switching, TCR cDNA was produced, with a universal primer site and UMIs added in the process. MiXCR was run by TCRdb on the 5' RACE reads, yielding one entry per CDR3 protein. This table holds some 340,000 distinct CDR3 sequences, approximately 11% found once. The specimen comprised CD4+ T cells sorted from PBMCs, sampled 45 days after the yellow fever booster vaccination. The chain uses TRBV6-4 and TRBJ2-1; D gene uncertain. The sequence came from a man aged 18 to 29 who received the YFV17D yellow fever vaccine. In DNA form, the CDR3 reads TGTGCCAGCAGCCCGAGGCAGGCCCTTTCCTACAATGAGCAGTTCTTC. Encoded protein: CASSPRQALSYNEQFF.